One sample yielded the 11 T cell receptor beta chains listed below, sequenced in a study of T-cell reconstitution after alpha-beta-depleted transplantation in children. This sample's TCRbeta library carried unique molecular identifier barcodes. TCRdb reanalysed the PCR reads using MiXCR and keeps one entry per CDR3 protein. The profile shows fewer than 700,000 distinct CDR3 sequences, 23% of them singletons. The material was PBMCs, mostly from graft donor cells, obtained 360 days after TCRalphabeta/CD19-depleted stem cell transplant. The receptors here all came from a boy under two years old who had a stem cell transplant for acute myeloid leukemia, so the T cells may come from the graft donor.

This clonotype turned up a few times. CDR3 nucleotide sequence: TGTGCCAGCACTGGCCAGCGAACTTACAATGAGCAGTTCTTC. Its translation: CASTGQRTYNEQFF. The J gene is TRBJ2-1, the V gene TRBV6-1, with no clear D. Between the trimmed V and J ends, which lost 7 bases and 4 bases, there was a span of 14 bases. The CDR3 spans 14 residues. Per the germline V gene, CDR1 is MNHNS and CDR2 is SASEGT.

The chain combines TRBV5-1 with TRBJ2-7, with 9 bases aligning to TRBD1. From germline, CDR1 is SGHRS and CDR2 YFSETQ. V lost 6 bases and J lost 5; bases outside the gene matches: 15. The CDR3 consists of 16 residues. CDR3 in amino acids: CASINRGRGFAHEQYF. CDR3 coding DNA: TGCGCCAGCATAAACAGGGGGCGAGGGTTCGCCCACGAGCAGTACTTC.

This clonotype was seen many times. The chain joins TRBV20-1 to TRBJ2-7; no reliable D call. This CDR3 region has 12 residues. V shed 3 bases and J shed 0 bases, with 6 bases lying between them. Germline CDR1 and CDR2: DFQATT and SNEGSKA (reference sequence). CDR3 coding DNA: TGCAGTGCTAGCTCCGACTCCTACGAGCAGTACGTC. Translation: CSASSDSYEQYV.

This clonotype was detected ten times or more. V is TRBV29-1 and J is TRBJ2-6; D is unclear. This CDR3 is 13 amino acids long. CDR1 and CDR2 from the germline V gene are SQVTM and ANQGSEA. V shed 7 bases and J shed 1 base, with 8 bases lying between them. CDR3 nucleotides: TGCAGCGCCCAGGAGTCTGGGGCCAACGTCCTGACTTTC. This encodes CSAQESGANVLTF.

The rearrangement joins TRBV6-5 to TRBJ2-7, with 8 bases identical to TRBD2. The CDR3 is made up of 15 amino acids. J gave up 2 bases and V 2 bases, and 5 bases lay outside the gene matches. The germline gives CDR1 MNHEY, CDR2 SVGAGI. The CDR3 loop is CASSYVAGKTYEQYF. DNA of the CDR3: TGTGCCAGCAGTTACGTAGCGGGGAAAACCTACGAGCAGTACTTC.

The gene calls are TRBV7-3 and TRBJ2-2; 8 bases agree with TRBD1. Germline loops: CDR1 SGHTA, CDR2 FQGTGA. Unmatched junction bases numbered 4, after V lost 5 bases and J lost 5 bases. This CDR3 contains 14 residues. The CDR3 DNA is TGTGCCAGCAGCACCGACAGGGGAACCGGGGAGCTGTTTTTT. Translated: CASSTDRGTGELFF.

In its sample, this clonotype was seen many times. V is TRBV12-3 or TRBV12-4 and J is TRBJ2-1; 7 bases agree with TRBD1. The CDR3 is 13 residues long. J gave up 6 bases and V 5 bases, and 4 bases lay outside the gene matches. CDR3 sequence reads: CASSHPGGNEQFF. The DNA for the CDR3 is TGTGCCAGCAGTCACCCAGGGGGCAATGAGCAGTTCTTC.

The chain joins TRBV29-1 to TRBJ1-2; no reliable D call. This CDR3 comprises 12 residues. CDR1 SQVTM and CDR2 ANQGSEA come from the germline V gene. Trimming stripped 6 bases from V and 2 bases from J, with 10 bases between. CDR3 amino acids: CSVRRSNYGYTF. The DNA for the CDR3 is TGCAGCGTGCGCAGGTCCAACTATGGCTACACCTTC.

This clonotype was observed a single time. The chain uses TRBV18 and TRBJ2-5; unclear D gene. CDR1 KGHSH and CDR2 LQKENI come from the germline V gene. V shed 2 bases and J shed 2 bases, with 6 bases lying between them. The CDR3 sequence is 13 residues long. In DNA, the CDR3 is TGTGCCAGCTCACCATCCCGGCAAGAGACCCAGTACTTC. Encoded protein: CASSPSRQETQYF. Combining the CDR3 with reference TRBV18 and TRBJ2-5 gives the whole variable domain NAGVMQNPRHLVRRRGQEARLRCSPMKGHSHVYWYRQLPEEGLKFMVYLQKENIIDESGMPKERFSAEFPKEGPSILRIQQVVRGDSAAYFCASSPSRQETQYFGPGTRLLVL.

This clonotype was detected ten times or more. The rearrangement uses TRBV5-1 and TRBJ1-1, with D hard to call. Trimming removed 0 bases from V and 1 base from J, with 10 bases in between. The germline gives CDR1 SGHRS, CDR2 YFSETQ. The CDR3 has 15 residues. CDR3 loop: CASSLVGRPNTEAFF. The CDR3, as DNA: TGCGCCAGCAGCTTGGTTGGTAGACCGAACACTGAAGCTTTCTTT.

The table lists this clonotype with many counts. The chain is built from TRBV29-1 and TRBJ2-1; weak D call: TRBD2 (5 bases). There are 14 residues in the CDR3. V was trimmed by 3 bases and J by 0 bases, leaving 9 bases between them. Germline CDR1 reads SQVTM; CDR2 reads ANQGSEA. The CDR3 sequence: CSVEGGFSYNEQFF. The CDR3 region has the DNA TGCAGCGTTGAGGGCGGGTTCTCCTACAATGAGCAGTTCTTC.